The 29 T cell receptor beta chains listed next were all sequenced from one sample in a study of immune characterization of retroperitoneal liposarcoma (dated by TCRdb to between 2019 and 2020). The library was obtained by PCR. The sequencer listed for this sample is NextSeq 500. The public sequencing data were trimmed at Q25 with fastp and processed into clonotypes with MiXCR by TCRdb, which kept only in-frame beta chains. For every CDR3 protein sequence, its rows merge into one entry that carries the most common genes and DNA. This sample gives thousands of distinct CDR3 sequences in total; about 41% of them show up just once. Of the sample, about 15% falls within the top ten clones. The sample was tumor tissue. These receptors were collected from a male donor with retroperitoneal liposarcoma.

V gene TRBV27 combines with J gene TRBJ2-1; 13 bases align to TRBD2. Germline V gives CDR1 MNHEY, CDR2 SMNVEV (reference sequence). This CDR3 is 16 amino acids long. Unmatched junction bases numbered 6, after V lost 5 bases and J lost 5 bases. This CDR3 is CASSPPGLAGNNEQFF. The CDR3 DNA follows: TGTGCCAGCAGTCCACCGGGACTAGCGGGGAACAATGAGCAGTTCTTC.

This chain links TRBV10-1 with TRBJ2-3; 8 bases align to TRBD1. Trimming took 0 bases from V and 3 from J; bases not matched to a gene: 14. Germline-derived CDR1 and CDR2 are WNHNN and SYGVQD (reference sequence). CDR3 length: 19 amino acids. This CDR3 reads CASSESWRQGKIATDTQYF. CDR3 nucleotides: TGCGCCAGCAGTGAGTCGTGGAGACAGGGGAAGATAGCAACAGATACGCAGTATTTT.

The gene calls are TRBV6-1 and TRBJ2-3; a possible D gene is TRBD2 (6 bases). The CDR3 is made up of 13 amino acids. The V gene lost 7 bases and the J gene lost 4 bases, with 12 bases spanning the gap. Looked up from germline, CDR1 is MNHNS and CDR2 is SASEGT. The CDR3 spells CASKEGNADTQYF. The CDR3 DNA reads as TGTGCCAGCAAGGAGGGCAATGCAGATACGCAGTATTTT.

The genes are TRBV6-8 and TRBJ2-3; D gene uncertain. Germline CDR1 is MNHGY and CDR2 is SAAAGT. Trimming removed 8 bases at V and 0 bases at J, with 6 bases between. The CDR3 consists of 12 residues. Written as DNA, the CDR3 is TGTGCCAGCCGGAGAAGCACAGATACGCAGTATTTT. The encoded protein is CASRRSTDTQYF.

Relative to its sample, this clonotype is medium-sized (0.01 to 0.1%). The V and J genes are TRBV27 and TRBJ2-1, with 8 positions matching TRBD1. The CDR3 totals 15 residues. Germline-derived CDR1 and CDR2 are MNHEY and SMNVEV (reference sequence). The trim removed 6 bases at V and 7 bases at J, leaving 11 bases unmatched. The CDR3 protein is CASSLGTGISNEQFF. The CDR3 DNA reads TGTGCCAGCAGCCTCGGGACAGGCATATCGAATGAGCAGTTCTTC.

The J gene is TRBJ2-5, the V gene TRBV6-8, with D tentatively TRBD1 (6 bases). The closer fit of TRBJ2-1 to the DNA end suggests the J call may be wrong. CDR1 MNHGY and CDR2 SAAAGT come from the germline V gene. The CDR3 extends over 14 amino acids. DNA for the CDR3: TGTGCCAGCAGATTCCTCTCGGGGACAATGGAGCAGTTCTTC. Translation gives CASRFLSGTMEQFF.

The chain joins TRBV6-6 to TRBJ2-1; 10 bases map to TRBD1. TRBJ2-5 explains the end of the DNA better; the J call may be wrong. The germline V gene encodes CDR1 MNHNY and CDR2 SVGAGI (reference sequence). The CDR3 consists of 16 residues. The CDR3 nucleotides are TGTGCCAGCAGTCCCGGGACAGGGGTCCTTCGGGAGACCCAGTACTTC. Its protein product is CASSPGTGVLRETQYF.

The chain couples TRBV6-1 to TRBJ1-2; unclear D gene. Trimming took off 6 bases at V and 0 bases at J, with 8 bases between the two ends. The CDR3 is 13 amino acids. Germline CDR1 is MNHNS and CDR2 is SASEGT. The CDR3 is CASRVLANYGYTF. CDR3 sequence (DNA): TGTGCCAGCAGGGTGCTAGCTAACTATGGCTACACCTTC.

The V gene is TRBV6-5, the J gene TRBJ2-1; 10 bases fit TRBD1. The end of the DNA is better explained by TRBJ2-7, so the J call may be wrong. The CDR3 contains 14 residues. Germline-derived CDR1 and CDR2 are MNHEY and SVGAGI. Here the CDR3 reads CASRPDRGPYEQYF. The CDR3 coding sequence is TGTGCCAGCAGACCCGACAGGGGGCCGTACGAGCAGTACTTC.

The chain's CDR3 is CASIRDLNQPQHF. The DNA of the CDR3 is TGTGCCAGCATTAGGGACCTCAATCAGCCCCAGCATTTT. The chain uses TRBV6-8 and TRBJ1-5, with D perhaps matching TRBD1 (5 bases). V was shortened by 7 bases and J by 3 bases, with 10 bases between the two germline ends. This CDR3 is built from 13 residues. Germline CDR1 reads MNHGY; CDR2 reads SAAAGT.

This clonotype was observed a handful of times. This chain links TRBV6-6 with TRBJ2-1; 11 positions agree with TRBD2. Germline V lookup: CDR1 MNHNY, CDR2 SVGAGI (reference sequence). The CDR3 length is 15 residues. Trimming cost V 1 base and J 10 bases; bases outside gene matches: 6. The CDR3 here is CASSYLGLADYEQFF. In DNA form, the CDR3 reads TGTGCCAGCAGTTACTTGGGACTAGCGGATTACGAGCAGTTCTTC.

V is TRBV27 and J is TRBJ2-1; D is ambiguous. The CDR3 sequence is 14 residues long. V lost 7 bases and J 5 bases, leaving 15 bases between the germline ends. The germline gives CDR1 MNHEY, CDR2 SMNVEV (reference sequence). The CDR3 nucleotides are TGTGCCAGCATCCATCTCTGGGGAAACAATGAGCAGTTCTTC. Its protein product is CASIHLWGNNEQFF.

This clonotype is deemed medium-sized. The chain combines TRBV6-1 with TRBJ2-1, with D unclear. The DNA end favors TRBJ2-7, so the J call may be wrong. There are 12 residues in the CDR3. Germline CDR1 reads MNHNS; CDR2 reads SASEGT. The CDR3 bases are TGTGCCAGCGCCGACACTCCCTACGAGCAGTACTTC. Protein product: CASADTPYEQYF.

By sample fraction, this clonotype is medium-sized. The chain couples TRBV6-1 to TRBJ2-1; 11 nucleotides line up with TRBD1. Germline CDR1 is MNHNS and CDR2 is SASEGT. The CDR3 spans 15 residues. The junction had 15 bases not matched to a gene; V was cut back by 10 bases and J by 10 bases. This CDR3 reads CATFESGQGVHEQFF. CDR3 DNA: TGTGCCACCTTCGAATCGGGACAGGGGGTCCACGAGCAGTTCTTC.

This clonotype occurred a few times. J is TRBJ2-1 and V is TRBV7-2, with 13 bases matching TRBD2. J gave up 6 bases and V 1 base, and 0 bases lay outside the gene matches. The germline CDR1 and CDR2 sequences are SGHTA and FQGNSA. The CDR3 length is 15 residues. The CDR3 region is CASSLGTSGGNEQFF. CDR3 coding DNA: TGTGCCAGCAGCTTAGGGACTAGCGGGGGCAATGAGCAGTTCTTC. Full variable domain (rest looked up from reference TRBV7-2 and TRBJ2-1): GAGVSQSPSNKVTEKGKDVELRCDPISGHTALYWYRQSLGQGLEFLIYFQGNSAPDKSGLPSDRFSAERTGGSVSTLTIQRTQQEDSAVYLCASSLGTSGGNEQFFGPGTRLTVL.

The rearrangement joins TRBV6-1 to TRBJ2-1; 7 bases are shared with TRBD2. The germline gives CDR1 MNHNS, CDR2 SASEGT. V trimming: 8 bases; J trimming: 7 bases; junction bases outside the gene matches: 14. This CDR3 spans 15 amino acids. The CDR3 bases are TGTGCCAGCTGGAATGGGGCGGGAGCTATTAATGAGCAGTTCTTC. Amino acid sequence: CASWNGAGAINEQFF.

This clonotype came up a few times. The chain has TRBV6-1 and TRBJ2-1, with 9 bases that match TRBD1. The J call may be in error: the DNA end matches TRBJ2-7 better. This CDR3 region has 14 residues. CDR1 and CDR2 (germline): MNHNS, SASEGT. This CDR3 is CASGADRGSYEQYF. The CDR3 region has the DNA TGTGCCAGTGGAGCGGACAGGGGATCCTACGAGCAGTACTTC.

This clonotype was counted a few times. The chain uses TRBV7-2 and TRBJ2-1; 9 bases are shared with TRBD2. CDR1 SGHTA and CDR2 FQGNSA come from the germline V gene. The V and J ends lost 5 bases and 8 bases, in that order; junction bases with no gene match: 10. The CDR3 covers 15 residues. CDR3 region: CASSVFSGSRDEQFF. DNA of the CDR3: TGTGCCAGCAGCGTCTTTAGCGGGAGCAGGGATGAGCAGTTCTTC.

By share, this clonotype counts as medium-sized. This rearrangement joins TRBV6-1 to TRBJ2-3, with TRBD1 matching 7 bases. The V and J ends lost 2 bases and 6 bases, in that order; junction bases with no gene match: 5. CDR1 and CDR2 (germline): MNHNS, SASEGT. The CDR3 is made up of 14 amino acids. CDR3 sequence: CASSESPDRDTQYF. CDR3 sequence (DNA): TGTGCCAGCAGTGAATCCCCGGACAGGGATACGCAGTATTTT.

This clonotype has just a few counts. This chain links TRBV7-2 with TRBJ1-6; 8 bases align to TRBD1. The CDR3 consists of 16 residues. The germline CDR1 and CDR2 sequences are SGHTA and FQGNSA. V shed 5 bases, J shed 5 bases, and the junction held 8 bases outside the gene matches. The CDR3 nucleotides are TGTGCCAGCAGCCTGTCGACAGGGGCGAATAATTCACCCCTCCACTTT. Encoded protein: CASSLSTGANNSPLHF.

Turning to this clonotype: Since a much larger clone is just one base distant, this may be a read error. The rearrangement links TRBV6-8 to TRBJ2-1; D is uncertain. The J call may be faulty, since TRBJ2-7 better matches the DNA end. The germline gives CDR1 MNHGY, CDR2 SAAAGT. The CDR3 is made up of 13 amino acids. The CDR3 coding sequence is TGTGCCAGCAGTTTCTCAACCTACAATGAGCAGTACTTC. This translates into CASSFSTYNEQYF.

This chain connects TRBV6-1 to TRBJ2-1; possibly TRBD2 for D (6 bases). The germline V gene encodes CDR1 MNHNS and CDR2 SASEGT. The V end lost 8 bases, the J end lost 6 bases, and 20 bases lay between the germline ends. CDR3 size: 15 residues. CDR3 sequence (DNA): TGTGCCAGCCGATTCACTACGGGAGATGGCAATGAGCAGTTCTTC. Its protein is CASRFTTGDGNEQFF.

This clonotype appeared a few times. This chain uses TRBV6-1 with TRBJ2-4; D perhaps matches TRBD1 (5 bases). Germline V gene data show CDR1 as MNHNS and CDR2 as SASEGT. Trimming removed 6 bases at V and 6 bases at J, with 18 bases between. This CDR3 region has 15 residues. This CDR3 reads CASRDVGRKGNIQYF. For the CDR3, the DNA is TGTGCCAGCAGGGACGTGGGGCGTAAAGGAAACATTCAGTACTTC.

The V and J genes are TRBV27 and TRBJ2-1; D is uncertain. There are 12 residues in the CDR3. V was clipped by 2 bases and J by 7 bases, with 6 bases between them. Germline-derived CDR1 and CDR2 are MNHEY and SMNVEV (reference sequence). CDR3: CASSLIGNEQFF. In nucleotides, the CDR3 is TGTGCCAGCAGTTTAATAGGGAATGAGCAGTTCTTC.

The chain uses TRBV10-3 and TRBJ2-1; tentatively, D is TRBD2 (6 bases). The tail of the sequence fits TRBJ2-5 better, so the J call may be wrong. Germline CDR1 reads ENHRY; CDR2 reads SYGVKD. The CDR3 contains 15 residues. The CDR3 reads CAISEGETSLETQYF. CDR3 nucleotides: TGTGCCATCAGTGAGGGCGAAACTAGCCTAGAGACCCAGTACTTC.

The CDR3 loop reads CASSYDDGSYEQYF. The CDR3 nucleotides are TGTGCCAGCAGTTACGACGACGGTAGTTACGAGCAGTACTTC. The chain is built from TRBV6-2 or TRBV6-3 and TRBJ2-7; no firm D call. CDR1 and CDR2 (germline): MNHEY, SVGEGT. Trimming shortened V by 2 bases and J by 4 bases, and 12 bases separated the two germline ends. This CDR3 region has 14 residues.

V gene TRBV7-8 combines with J gene TRBJ2-1; no clear D gene. The J call could be wrong; TRBJ2-7 is a better fit for the DNA end. This CDR3 is 16 amino acids long. Germline V gives CDR1 SGHVS, CDR2 FQNEAQ. In DNA form, the CDR3 reads TGTGCCAGCAGCTTGAAGAATCGAAGGGCCTACAATGAGCAGTACTTC. Its translation: CASSLKNRRAYNEQYF.

This clonotype was detected only a few times. The chain combines TRBV11-2 with TRBJ2-1, with 10 bases fitting TRBD1. The J call may be in error: the DNA end matches TRBJ2-7 better. This CDR3 spans 15 amino acids. Germline values: CDR1 SGHAT, CDR2 FQNNGV. The CDR3 is CASSSDRGNSYEQYF. The CDR3 bases are TGTGCCAGCAGCTCGGACAGGGGGAACTCCTACGAGCAGTACTTC.

The chain has TRBV6-6 and TRBJ2-5, with 8 bases identical to TRBD1. This CDR3 region has 15 residues. The V segment lost 5 bases and the J segment 5 bases; nucleotides outside the gene matches: 10. Germline-derived CDR1 and CDR2 are MNHNY and SVGAGI (reference sequence). In DNA, the CDR3 is TGTGCCAGCAGTGGGACAGGTAACCTGGGGGAGACCCAGTACTTC. Translation gives CASSGTGNLGETQYF.